Listed below are T cell receptor beta chains from one sample, sequenced in a study of Ad26.COV2.S vaccination and SARS-CoV-2 variants. Clones were read by immunoSEQ multiplex PCR, and TCRdb kept only the in-frame ones, dropping some. The sample includes around 420,000 clones, approximately 87% of them seen just once. The specimen comprised peripheral blood, sampled in a trial of Ad26.COV2.S vaccine versus placebo. The receptors stem from a person between 18 and 59 years old who received the Ad26.COV2.S COVID-19 vaccine or a placebo. CDR3s include the opening cysteine and the closing phenylalanine or tryptophan. The D gene is left open where the match is weak. Rows give clone size only sometimes, using once, few, many, or a class for an expanded clone.

TRBV6-5,NA,NA,TRBJ2-1,TGTGCCAGCAGCTCTCCTGGAGGGGCAAATGAGCAGTTCTTC,CASSSPGGANEQFF
TRBV7-8,NA,NA,TRBJ2-3,TGTGCCAGCAGCTTGGGGACAGATACGCAGTATTTT,CASSLGTDTQYF
TRBV28,NA,NA,TRBJ2-3,TGTGCCAGCATAGTCCAGGGGAGCACAGATACGCAGTATTTT,CASIVQGSTDTQYF
TRBV9,NA,NA,TRBJ1-6,TGTGCCAGCAGCGTAGGTGGCAGGACCCCCCTCCACTTT,CASSVGGRTPLHF
TRBV6-7,NA,NA,TRBJ1-3,TGTGCCAGCAGTTACTCGACCCCGTTCGGGAGCTCTGGAAACACCATATATTTT,CASSYSTPFGSSGNTIYF
TRBV24-1,NA,NA,TRBJ2-3,TGTGCCACCAGTGGCTCAGGTTACACAGATACGCAGTATTTT,CATSGSGYTDTQYF
TRBV3-1/TRBV3-2,NA,NA,TRBJ2-1,TGTGCCAGCAGCCAAGATTTGTCGACTAGTAGGTGGGGTGAGCAGTTCTTC,CASSQDLSTSRWGEQFF
TRBV29-1,NA,once,TRBJ2-3,TGCAGCGTTGATCTTGCCATGGGGGATACGCAGTATTTT,CSVDLAMGDTQYF
TRBV5-3,TRBD1,NA,TRBJ2-1,TGTGCCAGAAGCCTGATAGTGGGGCCCACAGGGGGTTCCTACAATGAGCAGTTCTTC,CARSLIVGPTGGSYNEQFF
TRBV10-1,NA,few,TRBJ2-1,TGCGCCAGCAGTGTGGACGGGGGGCGCTACAATGAGCAGTTCTTC,CASSVDGGRYNEQFF
TRBV5-1,NA,NA,TRBJ2-5,TGCGCCAGCAGCTTGCCCGGGAGCCAAGGGGAGACCCAGTACTTC,CASSLPGSQGETQYF
TRBV10-3,NA,NA,TRBJ1-2,TGTGCCATCAGGGTCGACAGCGCTAACTATGGCTACACCTTC,CAIRVDSANYGYTF
TRBV19,NA,NA,TRBJ2-3,TGTGCCAGTAGCAACACAGATACGCAGTATTTT,CASSNTDTQYF
TRBV5-1,NA,few,TRBJ1-6,TGCGCCAGCAGCCCAAGTAGGCCTTGGGAACTAAATAATTCACCCCTCCACTTT,CASSPSRPWELNNSPLHF
TRBV5-6,TRBD2,NA,TRBJ2-1,TGTGCCAGCAGCTTATTCGTAGCGGGGTACAATGAGCAGTTCTTC,CASSLFVAGYNEQFF
TRBV9,TRBD1,NA,TRBJ1-2,TGTGCCAGCAGCGTATCAGGGGGCTTTGGCTACACCTTC,CASSVSGGFGYTF
TRBV4-3,TRBD1,NA,TRBJ2-6,TGCGCCAGCAGCCAGACTACCACAGGGGTCTCTGGGGCCAACGTCCTGACTTTC,CASSQTTTGVSGANVLTF
TRBV18,NA,NA,TRBJ2-2,TGTGCCAGCTCACCAATCACAGGGCCCGGGGAGCTGTTTTTT,CASSPITGPGELFF
TRBV7-2,NA,NA,TRBJ2-4,TGTGCCAGCAGCTTATTGCATGGGGAGGCCAAAAACATTCAGTACTTC,CASSLLHGEAKNIQYF
TRBV6-2/TRBV6-3,NA,NA,TRBJ1-5,TGTGCCAGCAGTTGGGGGGTTCAGCCCCAGCATTTT,CASSWGVQPQHF
TRBV19,NA,NA,TRBJ1-2,TGTGCCAGTAGTCTCTCTTATGAAAAGGAGGTTGGCTACACCTTC,CASSLSYEKEVGYTF
TRBV7-2,TRBD2,once,TRBJ2-3,TGTGCCAGCAGCGCTGAAGCGGGACGCACAGATACGCAGTATTTT,CASSAEAGRTDTQYF
TRBV9,NA,NA,TRBJ1-6,TGTGCCAGCAGCGTCGACAGCTCCTATAATTCACCCCTCCACTTT,CASSVDSSYNSPLHF
TRBV4-1,NA,NA,TRBJ1-5,TGCGCCAGCAGCCAAGGGGTTGGAGGGAATAATCAGCCCCAGCATTTT,CASSQGVGGNNQPQHF
TRBV12-3/TRBV12-4,NA,NA,TRBJ2-7,TGTGCCAGTCAGGGTCGGAGAGAGCAGTACTTC,CASQGRREQYF
TRBV6-2/TRBV6-3,TRBD2,NA,TRBJ2-7,TGTGCCAGCAGTTTTAGCGGGGGGGCCGCCGAGCAGTACTTC,CASSFSGGAAEQYF
TRBV10-2,NA,NA,TRBJ2-5,TGCGCCAGCAGTGACCTTTCAGGGGGGGGCGGGGAGACCCAGTACTTC,CASSDLSGGGGETQYF